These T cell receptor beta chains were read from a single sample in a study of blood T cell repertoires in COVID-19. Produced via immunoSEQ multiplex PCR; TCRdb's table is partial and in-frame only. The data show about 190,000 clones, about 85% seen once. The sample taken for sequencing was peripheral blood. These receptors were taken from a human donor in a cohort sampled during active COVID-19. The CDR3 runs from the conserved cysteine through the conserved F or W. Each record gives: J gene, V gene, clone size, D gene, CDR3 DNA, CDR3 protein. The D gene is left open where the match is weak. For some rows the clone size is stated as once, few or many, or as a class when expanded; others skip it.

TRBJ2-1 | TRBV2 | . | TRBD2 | TGTGCCAGCAAATCGACTAGCGGGTCCAATGAGCAGTTCTTC | CASKSTSGSNEQFF
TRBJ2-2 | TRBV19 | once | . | TGTGCCAGTAGGATAGACATCACCGGGGAGCTGTTTTTT | CASRIDITGELFF
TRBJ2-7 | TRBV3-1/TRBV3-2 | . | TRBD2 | TGTGCCAGCAGCCAAGGACTAGCGGTGAACTCCTACGAGCAGTACTTC | CASSQGLAVNSYEQYF
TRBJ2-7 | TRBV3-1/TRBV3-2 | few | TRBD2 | TGTGCCAGCAGCCGCCGGACTAGCGACGAGCAGTACTTC | CASSRRTSDEQYF
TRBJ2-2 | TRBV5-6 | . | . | TGTGCCAGCAGCTTTACAGGGACCGGGGAGCTGTTTTTT | CASSFTGTGELFF
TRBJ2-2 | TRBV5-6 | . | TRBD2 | TGTGCCAGCAGTCGTTTCGGGACTAGCGGGGGCCTCAACACCGGGGAGCTGTTTTTT | CASSRFGTSGGLNTGELFF
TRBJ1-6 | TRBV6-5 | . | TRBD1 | TGTGCCAGCAGTCTCACCGGGACAGGGGGTTCACCCCTCCACTTT | CASSLTGTGGSPLHF
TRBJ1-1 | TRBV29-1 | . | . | TGCAGCGGTCAAAAGCTGAACACTGAAGCTTTCTTT | CSGQKLNTEAFF
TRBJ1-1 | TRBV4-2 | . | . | TGTGCCAGCAGCCCAAGGGGTCGGGGGGCAGCTGGCACTGAAGCTTTCTTT | CASSPRGRGAAGTEAFF
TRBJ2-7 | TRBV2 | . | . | TGTGCCAGCTTCTGGACACGGGGGTACGAGCAGTACTTC | CASFWTRGYEQYF
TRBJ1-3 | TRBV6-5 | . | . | TGTGCCAGCACCTTAGGAAACACCATATATTTT | CASTLGNTIYF
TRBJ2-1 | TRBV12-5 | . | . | TGTGCTAGTGCCGCGGGGGCGGCCTACAATGAGCAGTTCTTC | CASAAGAAYNEQFF
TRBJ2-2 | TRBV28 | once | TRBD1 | TGTGCCAGCAGCCTTACAGGGGATCTTGATTCCGGGGAGCTGTTTTTT | CASSLTGDLDSGELFF
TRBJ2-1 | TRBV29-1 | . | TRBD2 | TGCAGCGTTGGGACTAGCGGGAGTAGGGGTGAGCAGTTCTTC | CSVGTSGSRGEQFF
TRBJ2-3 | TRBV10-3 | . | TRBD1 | TGTGCCATCAGTGGACAGGGGGGGGGCACAGATACGCAGTATTTT | CAISGQGGGTDTQYF
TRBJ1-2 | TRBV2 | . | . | TGTGCCAGCAGCGTTTACAGGGTAGGGTATGGCTACACCTTC | CASSVYRVGYGYTF
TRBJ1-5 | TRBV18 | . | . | TGTGCCAGCTCAGTCGGCAATCAGCCCCAGCATTTT | CASSVGNQPQHF
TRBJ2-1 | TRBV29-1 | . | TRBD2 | TGCAGCGGCAGACTAGCGGGAGGGTACAATGAGCAGTTCTTC | CSGRLAGGYNEQFF
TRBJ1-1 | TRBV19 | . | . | TGTGCCAGTAAAGGGCGGGGGAATGAGGACACTGAAGCTTTCTTT | CASKGRGNEDTEAFF
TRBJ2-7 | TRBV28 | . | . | TGTGCCAGCGCAGGGTTCCACGAGCAGTACTTC | CASAGFHEQYF
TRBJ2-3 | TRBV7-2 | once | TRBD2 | TGTGCCAGCAGCTTAGTTTTAGCGGGCGTCACAGATACGCAGTATTTT | CASSLVLAGVTDTQYF
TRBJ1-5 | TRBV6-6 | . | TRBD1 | TGTGCCAGCAGTTACCTTGGACAGGACGGGCAGCCCCAGCATTTT | CASSYLGQDGQPQHF
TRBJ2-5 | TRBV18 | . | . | TGTGCCAGCTCACCCCCGAATGGGATCAGGGTCGGTAGAAGGCAAGAGACCCAGTACTTC | CASSPPNGIRVGRRQETQYF
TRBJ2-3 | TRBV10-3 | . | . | TGTGCCGTCTGGACTAGCAGGGGGGAGGATACGCAGTATTTT | CAVWTSRGEDTQYF
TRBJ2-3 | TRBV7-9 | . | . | TGTGCCAGCAGCCCGGCCAGGGCCTACGAAGGGGATACGCAGTATTTT | CASSPARAYEGDTQYF
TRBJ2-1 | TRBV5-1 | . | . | TGCGCCAGCAGCTTCGGACAGTTAGGCAATGAGCAGTTCTTC | CASSFGQLGNEQFF
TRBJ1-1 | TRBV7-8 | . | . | TGTGCCAGCAGCTTAGAAGGGGCCAGTTGGGCCACTGAAGCTTTCTTT | CASSLEGASWATEAFF
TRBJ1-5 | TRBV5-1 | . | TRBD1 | TGCGCCAGCAGCTTTTTACCAGGGGGTAATCAGCCCCAGCATTTT | CASSFLPGGNQPQHF
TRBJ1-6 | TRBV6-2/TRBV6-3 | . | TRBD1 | TGTGCCAGCAGTTCAGGACAGGGTTTCGGTTCACCCCTCCACTTT | CASSSGQGFGSPLHF
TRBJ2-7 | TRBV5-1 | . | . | TGCGCCAGCAGCTCCCGGGACGCGGGAAACTACGAGCAGTACTTC | CASSSRDAGNYEQYF
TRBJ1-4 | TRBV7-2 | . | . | TGTGCCAGCAGCTTAGAAGGACAGTGGTCTGAAAAACTGTTTTTT | CASSLEGQWSEKLFF
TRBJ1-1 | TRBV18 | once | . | TGTGCCAGCTCCCTCGGGGGAAACACTGAAGCTTTCTTT | CASSLGGNTEAFF
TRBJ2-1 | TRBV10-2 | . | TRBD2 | TGCGCCAGCAGATTAGGACTAGACAACTACAATGAGCAGTTCTTC | CASRLGLDNYNEQFF
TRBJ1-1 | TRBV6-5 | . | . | TGTGCCAGCAGGGTCGGGAACACTGAAGCTTTCTTT | CASRVGNTEAFF
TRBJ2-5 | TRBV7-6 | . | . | TGTGCCAGCAGCTTAGGACAGCTAGAGACCCAGTACTTC | CASSLGQLETQYF
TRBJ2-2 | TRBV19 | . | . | TGTGCCAGTAGACTGTACGGGAACACCGGGGAGCTGTTTTTT | CASRLYGNTGELFF
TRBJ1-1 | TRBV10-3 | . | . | TGTGCCATCAGCTCCCGGGATTATGAAGCTTTCTTT | CAISSRDYEAFF
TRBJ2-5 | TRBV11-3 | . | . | TGTGCCAGCAGCAGGGACTCCCAAGAGACCCAGTACTTC | CASSRDSQETQYF
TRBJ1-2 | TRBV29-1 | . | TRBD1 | TGCAGCGTTGGGACAGGGGGCCGGTATGGCTACACCTTC | CSVGTGGRYGYTF
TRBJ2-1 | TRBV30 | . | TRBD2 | TGTGCCTGGAGTCCCAGCGGGAGGTCGCAGTTCTTC | CAWSPSGRSQFF
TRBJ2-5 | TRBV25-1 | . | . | TGTGCCAGCACTCTCACGGGAGAGACCCAGTACTTC | CASTLTGETQYF
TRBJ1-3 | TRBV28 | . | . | TGTGCCAGCAGTCGCGGTTGGAGGCTCGGCGGAAACACCATATATTTT | CASSRGWRLGGNTIYF
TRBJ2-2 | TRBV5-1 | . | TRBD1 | TGCGCCAGCAGCTCGACAGGGCATACCGGGGAGCTGTTTTTT | CASSSTGHTGELFF
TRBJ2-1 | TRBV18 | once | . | TGTGCCAGCTCATCCGGGAATGAGCAGTTCTTC | CASSSGNEQFF
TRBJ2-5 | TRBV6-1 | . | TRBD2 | TGTGCCAGCAGTGACGGACTAGCCGCGGCTTGGGAGACCCAGTACTTC | CASSDGLAAAWETQYF
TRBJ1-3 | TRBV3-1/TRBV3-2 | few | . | TGTGCCAGCAGCCCCCGGGGAGGGGCTGGAAACACCATATATTTT | CASSPRGGAGNTIYF
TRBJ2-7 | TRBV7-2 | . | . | TGTGCCAGCAGCCCACCGCTTCCGCTATACGAGCAGTACTTC | CASSPPLPLYEQYF
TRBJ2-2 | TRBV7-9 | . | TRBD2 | TGTGCCAGCAGCTTTGCCCGGGGGGGCACCGGGGAGCTGTTTTTT | CASSFARGGTGELFF
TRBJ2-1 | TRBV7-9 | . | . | TGTGCCAGCAGCCTAGGGCATGAGCAGTTCTTC | CASSLGHEQFF
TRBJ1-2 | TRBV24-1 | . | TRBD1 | TGTGCCACCAGTGATGTGAGACAGGGTGGCTACACCTTC | CATSDVRQGGYTF
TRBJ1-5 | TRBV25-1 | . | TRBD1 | TGTGCCAGCAGTGAAACAGGGGGAGGTCAGCCCCAGCATTTT | CASSETGGGQPQHF
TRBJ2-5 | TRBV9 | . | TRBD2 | TGTGCCAGCAGCGTAGGACTAGCGGGAACCTGGGAGACCCAGTACTTC | CASSVGLAGTWETQYF
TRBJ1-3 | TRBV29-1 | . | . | TGCAGCGTTGAAGATCCCATTGCTGGAAACACCATATATTTT | CSVEDPIAGNTIYF